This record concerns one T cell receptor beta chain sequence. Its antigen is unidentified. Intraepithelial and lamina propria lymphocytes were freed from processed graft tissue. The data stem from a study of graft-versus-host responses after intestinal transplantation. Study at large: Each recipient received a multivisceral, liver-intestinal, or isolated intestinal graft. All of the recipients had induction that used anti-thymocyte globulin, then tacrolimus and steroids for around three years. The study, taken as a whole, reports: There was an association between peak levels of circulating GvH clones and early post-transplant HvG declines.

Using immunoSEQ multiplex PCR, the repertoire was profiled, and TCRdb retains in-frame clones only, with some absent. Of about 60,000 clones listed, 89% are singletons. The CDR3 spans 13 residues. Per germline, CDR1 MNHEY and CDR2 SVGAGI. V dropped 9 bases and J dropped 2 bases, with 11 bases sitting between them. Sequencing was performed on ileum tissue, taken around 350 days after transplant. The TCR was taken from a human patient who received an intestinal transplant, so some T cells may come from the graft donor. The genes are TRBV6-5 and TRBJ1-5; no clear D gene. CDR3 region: CASHRKGNQPQHF. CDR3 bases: TGTGCCAGTCATAGGAAGGGCAATCAGCCCCAGCATTTT.